This T cell receptor beta chain was profiled in a study of early T cells in non-severe SARS-CoV-2 infection. Study-level points and caveats: The VDJdb matching leaned toward anti-spike CD8 responses and overlooked private and CD4 specificities.

V lost 6 bases and J 8 bases, leaving 14 bases between the germline ends. CDR1 and CDR2 from the germline V gene are LNHDA and SQIVND (reference sequence). This CDR3 has 13 amino acids. Via MiXCR, TCRdb re-called the 5' RACE reads, giving one row per CDR3 protein. This sample yields more than 50,000 distinct CDR3 sequences, of which around 12% are seen a single time; over 1.3% belongs to the top ten. With respect to this clonotype: Antigen unknown.

The chain joins TRBV19 to TRBJ2-1; either TRBD1 or TRBD2 may fit D (5 bases each). This specimen was whole blood, taken at baseline. This receptor was obtained from an adult who was a healthcare worker with PCR-confirmed SARS-CoV-2 infection or an uninfected control (not recorded which). The CDR3 here is CASRGRRGDEQFF. DNA of the CDR3: TGTGCCAGTAGGGGACGACGAGGAGATGAGCAGTTCTTC. The full variable domain, rest sourced from reference TRBV19 and TRBJ2-1, is DGGITQSPKYLFRKEGQNVTLSCEQNLNHDAMYWYRQDPGQGLRLIYYSQIVNDFQKGDIAEGYSVSREKKESFPLTVTSAQKNPTAFYLCASRGRRGDEQFFGPGTRLTVL.